This passage covers 2 T cell receptor beta chains from one sample sequenced in a study of T cells in Graves' hyperthyroidism and ophthalmopathy. The source material, RNA transcripts, was used to amplify TCR beta CDR3 regions. Using the HTBI primer set, a first-round RT-PCR was run on the TCR CDR3. TCRdb recomputed calls from the multiplex PCR reads with MiXCR, one row per CDR3 protein. Of about half a million distinct CDR3 sequences listed, around 24% are singletons. The specimen sequenced was blood. These receptor sequences come from a woman between 25 and 40 years old with Graves' ophthalmopathy.

In its sample, this clonotype was seen once. This clone may be a read error of a much larger clone one base away. The chain has TRBV29-1 and TRBJ1-3; D is unclear. The CDR3 runs to 13 residues. CDR1 SQVTM and CDR2 ANQGSEA come from the germline V gene. For the CDR3, the DNA is TGCATCGTAGAACTGAGCTCTGGAAACACCATATATTTT. Translation: CIVELSSGNTIYF.

This clonotype was counted many times. This rearrangement joins TRBV20-1 to TRBJ1-2; perhaps TRBD1 as D (5 bases). The V end was cut by 0 bases, the J end by 4 bases, with 12 bases between. From germline, CDR1 is DFQATT and CDR2 SNEGSKA (reference sequence). The CDR3 has 14 amino acids. In DNA form, the CDR3 reads TGCAGTGCTAGAGATCGGGACCCCATCTATGGCTACACCTTC. The encoded protein is CSARDRDPIYGYTF.